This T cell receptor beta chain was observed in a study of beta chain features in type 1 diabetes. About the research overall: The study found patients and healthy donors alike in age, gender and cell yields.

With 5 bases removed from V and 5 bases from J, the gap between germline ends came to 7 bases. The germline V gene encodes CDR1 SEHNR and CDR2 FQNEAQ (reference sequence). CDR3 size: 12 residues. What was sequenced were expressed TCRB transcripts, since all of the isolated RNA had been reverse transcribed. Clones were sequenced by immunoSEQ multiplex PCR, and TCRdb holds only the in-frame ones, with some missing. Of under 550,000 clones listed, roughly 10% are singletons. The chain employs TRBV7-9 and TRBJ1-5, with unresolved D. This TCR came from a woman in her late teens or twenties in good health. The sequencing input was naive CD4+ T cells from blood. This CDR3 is CASSQQDQPQHF. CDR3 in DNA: TGTGCCAGCAGCCAGCAAGATCAGCCCCAGCATTTT. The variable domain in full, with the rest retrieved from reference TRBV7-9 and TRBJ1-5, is DTGVSQNPRHKITKRGQNVTFRCDPISEHNRLYWYRQTLGQGPEFLTYFQNEAQLEKSRLLSDRFSAERPKGSFSTLEIQRTEQGDSAMYLCASSQQDQPQHFGDGTRLSIL.